The 2 T cell receptor beta chains below come from one sample, sequenced in a study of T cells after posttransplantation cyclophosphamide. Libraries were prepared by immunoSEQ multiplex PCR; TCRdb keeps only in-frame clonotypes and omits some of them. The sample yields 34,000 or so clones, without any singletons. The material sequenced was PBMCs. These receptors came from a woman aged 45-59 years in good health and a related stem cell transplant donor.

V and J are TRBV11-2 and TRBJ2-4; D not resolved. Trimming took off 5 bases at V and 9 bases at J, with 17 bases between the two ends. Germline values: CDR1 SGHAT, CDR2 FQNNGV. The CDR3 loop spans 14 amino acids. CDR3 protein: CASSQGSGPGIQYF. The CDR3 DNA follows: TGTGCCAGCAGCCAAGGGTCCGGCCCAGGCATTCAGTACTTC.

The chain employs TRBV30 and TRBJ1-1; D is ambiguous. This CDR3 region has 13 residues. The germline V gene has CDR1 GTSNPN and CDR2 SVGIG (reference sequence). V shed 4 bases and J shed 1 base, with 10 bases lying between them. CDR3: CAWTVAENTEAFF. DNA of the CDR3: TGTGCCTGGACAGTCGCTGAGAACACTGAAGCTTTCTTT.